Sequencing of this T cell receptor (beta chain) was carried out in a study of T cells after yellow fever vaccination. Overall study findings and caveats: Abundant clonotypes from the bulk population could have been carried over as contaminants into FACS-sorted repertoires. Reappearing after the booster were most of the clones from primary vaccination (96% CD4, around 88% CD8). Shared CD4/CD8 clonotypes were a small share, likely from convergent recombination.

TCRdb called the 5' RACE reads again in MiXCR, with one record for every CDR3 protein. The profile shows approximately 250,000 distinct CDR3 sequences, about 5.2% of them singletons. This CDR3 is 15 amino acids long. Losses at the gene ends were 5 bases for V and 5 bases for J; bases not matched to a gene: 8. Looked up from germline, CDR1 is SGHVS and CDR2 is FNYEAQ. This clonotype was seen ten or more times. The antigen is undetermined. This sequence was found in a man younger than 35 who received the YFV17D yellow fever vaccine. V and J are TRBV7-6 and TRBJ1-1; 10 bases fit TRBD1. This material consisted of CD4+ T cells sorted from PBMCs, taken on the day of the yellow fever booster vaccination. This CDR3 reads CASSPQDRGETEAFF. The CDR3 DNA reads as TGTGCCAGCAGCCCGCAGGACAGGGGGGAAACTGAAGCTTTCTTT.